This T cell receptor beta chain was recorded in a study of shared clonotypes between healthy human individuals. V was cut by 4 bases and J by 3 bases, with 28 bases left in between. From germline, CDR1 is SGHDT and CDR2 YYEEEE. The CDR3 consists of 19 residues. The replicate PCRs on unsorted PBMC were given approximately 0.3 ug DNA, which is tens of thousands of T cell genomes. Only in-frame clones appear in the TCRdb table, and some are missing; sequencing was by immunoSEQ multiplex PCR. Here the sample spans about 500,000 clones, 60% to 80% being singletons. Sequencing used PBMCs. This sequence was found in a woman aged 40-49 years in good health. Some clones in this sample may be carry-over from other donors' samples. The J gene is TRBJ1-1, the V gene TRBV5-6; no clear D gene. The CDR3 DNA is TGTGCCAGCAGCGACCCAGCCGGCGGGCGAGGCGGGGAGGACACTGAAGCTTTCTTT. Translated: CASSDPAGGRGGEDTEAFF.